A single T cell receptor beta chain is shown here with its context. A multiplex PCR was run with 60 Vbeta primers and 13 Jbeta primers. The assay was immunoSEQ multiplex PCR, and TCRdb's table has in-frame clones only and misses some. The sample shows 75,000 to 95,000 clones, and 1.5% sits with its ten largest clones. This sample was taken from a study of cytomegalovirus exposure and HLA in healthy donors. V lost 0 bases to trimming and J lost 3 bases; unmatched junction nucleotides: 10. Germline V lookup: CDR1 LNHNV, CDR2 YYDKDF (reference sequence). The CDR3 totals 18 residues. The chain joins TRBV15 to TRBJ2-3; 9 bases map to TRBD2. The sample consisted of PBMCs. This TCR came from an older woman in good health and CMV-seronegative. The CDR3 DNA is TGTGCCACCAGCAGAGACTTAGCGGGAGCTACTTTGACAGATACGCAGTATTTT. Translation: CATSRDLAGATLTDTQYF. Combining the CDR3 with reference TRBV15 and TRBJ2-3 gives the whole variable domain DAMVIQNPRYQVTQFGKPVTLSCSQTLNHNVMYWYQQKSSQAPKLLFHYYDKDFNNEADTPDNFQSRRPNTSFCFLDIRSPGLGDTAMYLCATSRDLAGATLTDTQYFGPGTRLTVL.